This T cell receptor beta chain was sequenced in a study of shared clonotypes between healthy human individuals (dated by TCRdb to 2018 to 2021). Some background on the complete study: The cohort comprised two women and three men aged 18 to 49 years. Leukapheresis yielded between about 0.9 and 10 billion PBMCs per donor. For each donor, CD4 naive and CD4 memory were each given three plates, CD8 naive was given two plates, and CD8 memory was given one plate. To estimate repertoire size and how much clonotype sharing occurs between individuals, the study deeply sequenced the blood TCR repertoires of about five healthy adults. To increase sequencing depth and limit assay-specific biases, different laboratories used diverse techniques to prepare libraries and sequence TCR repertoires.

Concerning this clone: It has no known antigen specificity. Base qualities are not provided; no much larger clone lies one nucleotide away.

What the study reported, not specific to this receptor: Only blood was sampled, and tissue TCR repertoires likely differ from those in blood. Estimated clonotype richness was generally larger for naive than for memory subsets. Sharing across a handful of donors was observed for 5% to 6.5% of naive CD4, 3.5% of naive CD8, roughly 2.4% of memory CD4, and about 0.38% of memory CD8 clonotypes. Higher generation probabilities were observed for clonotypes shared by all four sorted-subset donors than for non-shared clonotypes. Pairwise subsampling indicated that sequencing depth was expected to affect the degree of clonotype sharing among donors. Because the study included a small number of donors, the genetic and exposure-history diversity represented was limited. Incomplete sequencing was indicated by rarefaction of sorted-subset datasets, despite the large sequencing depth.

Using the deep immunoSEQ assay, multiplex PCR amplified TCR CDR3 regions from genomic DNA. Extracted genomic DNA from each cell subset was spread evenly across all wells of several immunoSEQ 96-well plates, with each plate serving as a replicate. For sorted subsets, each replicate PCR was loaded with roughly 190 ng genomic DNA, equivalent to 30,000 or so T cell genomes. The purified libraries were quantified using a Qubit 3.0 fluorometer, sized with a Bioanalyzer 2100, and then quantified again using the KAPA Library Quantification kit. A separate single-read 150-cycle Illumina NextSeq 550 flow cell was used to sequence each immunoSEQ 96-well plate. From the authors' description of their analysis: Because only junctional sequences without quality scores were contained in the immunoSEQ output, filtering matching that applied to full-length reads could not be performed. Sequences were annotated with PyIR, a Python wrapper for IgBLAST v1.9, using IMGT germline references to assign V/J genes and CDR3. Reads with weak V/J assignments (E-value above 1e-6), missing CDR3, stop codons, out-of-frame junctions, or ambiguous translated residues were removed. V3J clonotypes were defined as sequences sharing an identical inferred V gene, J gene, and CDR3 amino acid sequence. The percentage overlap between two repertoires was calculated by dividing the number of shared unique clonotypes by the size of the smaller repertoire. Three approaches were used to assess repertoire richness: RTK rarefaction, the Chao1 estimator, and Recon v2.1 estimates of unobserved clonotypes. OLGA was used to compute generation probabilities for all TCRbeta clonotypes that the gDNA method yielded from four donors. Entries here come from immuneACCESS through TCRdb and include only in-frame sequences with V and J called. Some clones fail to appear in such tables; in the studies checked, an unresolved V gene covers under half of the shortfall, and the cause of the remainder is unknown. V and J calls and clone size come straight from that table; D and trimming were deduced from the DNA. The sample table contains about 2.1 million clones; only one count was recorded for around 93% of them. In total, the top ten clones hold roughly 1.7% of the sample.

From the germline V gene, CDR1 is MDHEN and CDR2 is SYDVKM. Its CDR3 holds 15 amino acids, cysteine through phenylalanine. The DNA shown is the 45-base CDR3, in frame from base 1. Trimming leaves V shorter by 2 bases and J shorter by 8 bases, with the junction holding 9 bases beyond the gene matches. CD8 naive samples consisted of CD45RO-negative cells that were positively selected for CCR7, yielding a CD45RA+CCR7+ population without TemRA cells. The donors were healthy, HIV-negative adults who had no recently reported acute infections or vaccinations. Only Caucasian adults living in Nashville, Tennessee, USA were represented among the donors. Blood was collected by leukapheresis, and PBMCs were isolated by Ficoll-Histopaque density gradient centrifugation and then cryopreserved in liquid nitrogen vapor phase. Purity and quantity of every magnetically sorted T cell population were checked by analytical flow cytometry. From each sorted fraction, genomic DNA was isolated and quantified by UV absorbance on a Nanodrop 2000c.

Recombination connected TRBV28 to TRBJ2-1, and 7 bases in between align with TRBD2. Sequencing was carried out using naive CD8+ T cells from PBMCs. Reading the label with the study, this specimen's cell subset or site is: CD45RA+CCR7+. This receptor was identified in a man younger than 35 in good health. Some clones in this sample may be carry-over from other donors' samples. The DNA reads TGTGCCAGCAGTTTAGTTCGCGGGAGCTGGCATGAGCAGTTCTTC. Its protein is CASSLVRGSWHEQFF. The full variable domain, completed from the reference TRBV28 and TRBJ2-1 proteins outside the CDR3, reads DVKVTQSSRYLVKRTGEKVFLECVQDMDHENMFWYRQDPGLGLRLIYFSYDVKMKEKGDIPEGYSVSREKKERFSLILESASTNQTSMYLCASSLVRGSWHEQFFGPGTRLTVL.